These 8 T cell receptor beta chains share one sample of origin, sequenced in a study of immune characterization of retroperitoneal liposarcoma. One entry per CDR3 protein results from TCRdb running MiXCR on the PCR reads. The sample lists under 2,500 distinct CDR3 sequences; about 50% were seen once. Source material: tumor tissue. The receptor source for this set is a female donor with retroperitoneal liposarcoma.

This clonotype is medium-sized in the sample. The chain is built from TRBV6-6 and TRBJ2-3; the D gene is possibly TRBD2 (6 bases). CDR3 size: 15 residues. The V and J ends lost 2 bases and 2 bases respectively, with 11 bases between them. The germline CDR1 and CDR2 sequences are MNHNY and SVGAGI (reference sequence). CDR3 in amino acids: CASSYRGGLTDTQYF. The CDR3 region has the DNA TGTGCCAGCAGTTACCGGGGAGGACTCACAGATACGCAGTATTTT.

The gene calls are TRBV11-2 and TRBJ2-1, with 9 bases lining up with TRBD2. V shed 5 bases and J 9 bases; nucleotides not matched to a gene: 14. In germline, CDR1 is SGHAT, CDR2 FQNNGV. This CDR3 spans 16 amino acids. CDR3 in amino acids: CASSLRPGLASVEQFF. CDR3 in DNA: TGTGCCAGCAGCCTTAGACCGGGACTAGCTTCGGTTGAGCAGTTCTTC. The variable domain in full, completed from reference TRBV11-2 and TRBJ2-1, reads EAGVAQSPRYKIIEKRQSVAFWCNPISGHATLYWYQQILGQGPKLLIQFQNNGVVDDSQLPKDRFSAERLKGVDSTLKIQPAKLEDSAVYLCASSLRPGLASVEQFFGPGTRLTVL.

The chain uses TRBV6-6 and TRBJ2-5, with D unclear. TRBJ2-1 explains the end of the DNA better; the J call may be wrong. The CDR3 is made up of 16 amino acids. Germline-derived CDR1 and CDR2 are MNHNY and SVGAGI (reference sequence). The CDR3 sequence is CASSPATAVTYNEQFF. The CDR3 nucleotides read TGTGCCAGCAGTCCCGCGACGGCGGTGACCTACAATGAGCAGTTCTTC.

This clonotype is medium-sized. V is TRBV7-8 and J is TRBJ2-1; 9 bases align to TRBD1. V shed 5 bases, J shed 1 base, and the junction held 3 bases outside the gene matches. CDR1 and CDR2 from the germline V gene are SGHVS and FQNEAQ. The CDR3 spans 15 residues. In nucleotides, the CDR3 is TGTGCCAGCAGCCACAGGGGGCTTTCCTACAATGAGCAGTTCTTC. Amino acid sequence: CASSHRGLSYNEQFF.

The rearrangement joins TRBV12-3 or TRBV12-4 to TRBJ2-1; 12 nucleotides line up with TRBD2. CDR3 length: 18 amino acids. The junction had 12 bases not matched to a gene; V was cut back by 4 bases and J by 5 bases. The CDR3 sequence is CASSSPGGRTSGNNEQFF. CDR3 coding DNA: TGTGCCAGCAGTTCCCCTGGGGGGCGGACTAGCGGGAACAATGAGCAGTTCTTC.

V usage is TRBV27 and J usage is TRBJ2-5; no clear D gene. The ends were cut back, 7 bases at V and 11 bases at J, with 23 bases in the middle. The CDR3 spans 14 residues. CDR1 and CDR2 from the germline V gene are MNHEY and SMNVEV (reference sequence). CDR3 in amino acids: CASKLGGFNNEQYF. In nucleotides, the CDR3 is TGTGCCAGCAAACTTGGCGGTTTCAACAATGAGCAGTACTTC.

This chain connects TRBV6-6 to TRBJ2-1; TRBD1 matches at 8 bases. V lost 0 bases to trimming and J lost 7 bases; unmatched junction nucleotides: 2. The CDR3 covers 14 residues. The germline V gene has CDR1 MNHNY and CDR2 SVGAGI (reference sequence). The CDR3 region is CASSYSTGVNEQFF. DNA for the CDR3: TGTGCCAGCAGTTACTCGACAGGGGTGAATGAGCAGTTCTTC.

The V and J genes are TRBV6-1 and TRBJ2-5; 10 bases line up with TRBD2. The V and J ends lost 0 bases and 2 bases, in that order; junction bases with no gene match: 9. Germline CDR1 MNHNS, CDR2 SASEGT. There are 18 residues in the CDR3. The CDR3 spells CASSEAPSGSGVQETQYF. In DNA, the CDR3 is TGTGCCAGCAGTGAAGCCCCTAGCGGGAGTGGGGTTCAAGAGACCCAGTACTTC.